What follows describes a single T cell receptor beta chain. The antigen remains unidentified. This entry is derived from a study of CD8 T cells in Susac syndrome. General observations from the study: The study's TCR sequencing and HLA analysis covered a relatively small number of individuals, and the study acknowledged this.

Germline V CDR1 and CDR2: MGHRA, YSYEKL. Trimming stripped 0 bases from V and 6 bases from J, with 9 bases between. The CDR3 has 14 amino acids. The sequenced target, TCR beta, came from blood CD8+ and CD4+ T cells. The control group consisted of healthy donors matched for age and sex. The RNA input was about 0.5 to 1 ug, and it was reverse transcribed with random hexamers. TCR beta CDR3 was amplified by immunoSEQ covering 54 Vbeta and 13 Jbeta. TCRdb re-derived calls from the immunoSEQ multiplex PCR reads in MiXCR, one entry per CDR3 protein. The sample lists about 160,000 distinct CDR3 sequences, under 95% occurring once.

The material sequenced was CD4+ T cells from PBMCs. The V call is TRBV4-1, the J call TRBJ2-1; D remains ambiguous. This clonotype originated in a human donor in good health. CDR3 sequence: CASSQESTRNEQFF. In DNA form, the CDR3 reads TGCGCCAGCAGCCAAGAATCGACACGCAATGAGCAGTTCTTC.